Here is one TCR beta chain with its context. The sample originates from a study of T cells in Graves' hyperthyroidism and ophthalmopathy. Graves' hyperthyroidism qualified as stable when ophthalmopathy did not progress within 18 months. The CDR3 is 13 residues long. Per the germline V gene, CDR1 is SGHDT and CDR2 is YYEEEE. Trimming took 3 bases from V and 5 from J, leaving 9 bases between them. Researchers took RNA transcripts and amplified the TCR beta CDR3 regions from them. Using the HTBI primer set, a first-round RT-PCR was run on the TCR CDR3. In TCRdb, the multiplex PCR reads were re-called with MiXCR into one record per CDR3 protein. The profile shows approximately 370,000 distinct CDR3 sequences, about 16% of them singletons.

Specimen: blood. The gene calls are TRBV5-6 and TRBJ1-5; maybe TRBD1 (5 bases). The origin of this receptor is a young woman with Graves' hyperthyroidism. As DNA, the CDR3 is TGTGCCAGCAGCTCAGGGACTGATCAGCCCCAGCATTTT. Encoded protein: CASSSGTDQPQHF. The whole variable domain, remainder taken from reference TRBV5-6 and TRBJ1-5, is DAGVTQSPTHLIKTRGQQVTLRCSPKSGHDTVSWYQQALGQGPQFIFQYYEEEERQRGNFPDRFSGHQFPNYSSELNVNALLLGDSALYLCASSSGTDQPQHFGDGTRLSIL.